This T cell receptor (beta chain) was retrieved from a study of T cells in Graves' hyperthyroidism and ophthalmopathy. Study-level findings and limits: Using 13 V-J features, a model discriminated ophthalmopathy from stable hyperthyroidism.

Details on this clonotype: Its target is not known.

Amplified regions were TCR beta CDR3 sequences from RNA transcripts. In the first-round RT-PCR of the TCR CDR3, the HTBI primer set was used. TCRdb independently ran MiXCR on the multiplex PCR reads; one entry per CDR3 protein. The data contain about 700,000 distinct CDR3 sequences, approximately 15% of them singletons. PBMCs came from more than 9.5 ml fresh peripheral blood. V lost 2 bases and J lost 6; bases outside the gene matches: 7. Germline V gene lookup returns CDR1 ENHRY and CDR2 SYGVKD. The CDR3 spans 17 residues. The sequenced sample was blood. The origin of this receptor is a young woman with Graves' hyperthyroidism. This rearrangement joins TRBV10-3 to TRBJ2-3, with TRBD2 identical over 14 bases. CDR3 residues: CAISEAGLAGEIDTQYF. CDR3 nucleotides: TGTGCCATCAGTGAGGCGGGACTAGCGGGAGAAATCGATACGCAGTATTTT.